This TCR beta chain was sequenced in a study of regulatory T cells in long-lasting Graves disease. Study-level results: Repertoires from persistent disease leaned toward TRBV28, TRBJ1-2 and TRBJ2-5. TCR diversity in persistent Graves' patients was below that of newly diagnosed ones.

TCR beta libraries were built with iRepertoire HTBI primers and Arm-PCR of CDR3 regions. TCRdb re-derived calls from the multiplex PCR reads in MiXCR, one entry per CDR3 protein. The sample has 680,000 or so distinct CDR3 sequences; 15% to 20% are singletons. This clonotype was seen a few times. What it recognizes is unknown. Germline V CDR1 and CDR2: LGHDT, YNNKEL (reference sequence). This CDR3 spans 15 amino acids. Trimming took 4 bases from V and 4 from J; bases not matched to a gene: 7. Stated time point: newly diagnosed GD, antithyroid drugs for less than 3 months. PBMC-extracted RNA yielded the TCR library. This sample also appeared in a second study, on T cells in Graves' hyperthyroidism and ophthalmopathy. As reported in that work: The study used the HTBI primer set for a first-round RT-PCR of the TCR CDR3. Most clonotypes expanded in the thyroid (above 0.001) were also present in blood.

The chain joins TRBV3-1 to TRBJ2-3, with TRBD1 matching 8 bases. The specimen comprised peripheral blood mononuclear cells (PBMCs), sampled at new diagnosis, from a patient treated with antithyroid drugs. The origin of this receptor is a woman aged 25 to 39 with Graves disease. Written as DNA, the CDR3 is TGTGCCAGCAGCCCCGCGGACAGGGCCCCAGATACGCAGTATTTT. Its translation: CASSPADRAPDTQYF.